Shown below are 8 T cell receptor beta chains from a single sample sequenced in a study of PD-1 blockade in classical Hodgkin lymphoma. The method was immunoSEQ multiplex PCR; TCRdb's version includes in-frame clones alone and lacks a portion of them. Of about 150,000 clones in the sample, 78% are singletons; the top ten hold 7% to 9.5%. Every one of the patients relapsed after autologous stem cell transplantation (brentuximab vedotin exposure was variable). This sample comprised peripheral blood mononuclear cells (PBMCs), obtained before the second cycle of nivolumab. These receptors came from a human donor with classical Hodgkin lymphoma.

The V and J genes are TRBV18 and TRBJ2-5; D may be TRBD1 (6 bases). The V and J ends lost 3 bases and 1 base respectively, with 9 bases between them. CDR1 is KGHSH, CDR2 LQKENI, per germline. This CDR3 has 14 amino acids. The CDR3 sequence is CASSPQGPQETQYF. CDR3 bases: TGTGCCAGCTCACCGCAGGGGCCCCAAGAGACCCAGTACTTC.

CDR3 sequence: CASSRPGISTDTQYF. The CDR3 DNA reads as TGTGCCAGCAGCCGCCCCGGGATTAGCACAGATACGCAGTATTTT. This rearrangement joins TRBV28 to TRBJ2-3; maybe TRBD2 (5 bases). The CDR3 has 15 residues. Germline V gene data show CDR1 as MDHEN and CDR2 as SYDVKM. V shed 6 bases and J shed 0 bases, with 13 bases lying between them.

Written as DNA, the CDR3 is TGTGCCAGCAGCTTAAAAGGGAATCGACAGGGGGCCAACCCCAATGAAAAACTGTTTTTT. This sequence encodes CASSLKGNRQGANPNEKLFF. This sequence joins TRBV7-3 and TRBJ1-4; 10 bases are a match to TRBD1. V was clipped by 1 base and J by 5 bases; unmatched bases: 16. In germline, CDR1 is SGHTA, CDR2 FQGTGA. The CDR3 contains 20 residues. Full variable domain (rest looked up from reference TRBV7-3 and TRBJ1-4): GAGVSQTPSNKVTEKGKYVELRCDPISGHTALYWYRQSLGQGPEFLIYFQGTGAADDSGLPNDRFFAVRPEGSVSTLKIQRTERGDSAVYLCASSLKGNRQGANPNEKLFFGSGTQLSVL.

The chain is built from TRBV6-1 and TRBJ2-2; TRBD2 aligns across 14 bases. The CDR3 extends over 19 amino acids. The V gene end was trimmed by 2 bases and the J gene end by 0 bases; junction bases not matched to a gene: 5. Germline CDR1 reads MNHNS; CDR2 reads SASEGT. The DNA of the CDR3 is TGTGCCAGCAGTGAATCCGGGACTAGCGGGGGATCGAACACCGGGGAGCTGTTTTTT. Amino acids: CASSESGTSGGSNTGELFF.

The gene calls are TRBV7-3 and TRBJ2-3; tentative D call: TRBD1 (5 bases). This CDR3 region has 14 residues. The V end was cut by 3 bases, the J end by 2 bases, with 9 bases between. CDR1 SGHTA and CDR2 FQGTGA come from the germline V gene. The CDR3: CASSFQGDTDTQYF. The CDR3 nucleotides read TGTGCCAGCAGCTTTCAGGGCGACACAGATACGCAGTATTTT.

The genes are TRBV7-9 and TRBJ2-3; 7 bases map to TRBD2. The length of the CDR3 is 17 residues. Germline CDR1 SEHNR, CDR2 FQNEAQ (reference sequence). Unmatched junction bases numbered 8, after V lost 2 bases and J lost 0 bases. CDR3 bases: TGTGCCAGCAGCTTAATTTCTAGCGGACGTAGCACAGATACGCAGTATTTT. Its protein is CASSLISSGRSTDTQYF.

The chain recombines TRBV6-5 with TRBJ2-1; 8 nucleotides line up with TRBD2. The CDR3 extends over 16 amino acids. Trimming removed 0 bases from V and 1 base from J; junction bases left unmatched: 2. Germline V gene data show CDR1 as MNHEY and CDR2 as SVGAGI. The CDR3 DNA follows: TGTGCCAGCAGTTACTCGCCTAGCGGGTCCTACAATGAGCAGTTCTTC. Protein: CASSYSPSGSYNEQFF.

The genes are TRBV6-1 and TRBJ2-3, with 13 bases that match TRBD2. The CDR3 is made up of 17 amino acids. V shed 2 bases, J shed 4 bases, and the junction held 6 bases outside the gene matches. Germline CDR1 and CDR2: MNHNS and SASEGT. The CDR3 DNA reads as TGTGCCAGCAGTGAACCCCGGACTAGCGGGAGCGCAGATACGCAGTATTTT. It yields the protein CASSEPRTSGSADTQYF.